Here is one T cell receptor beta chain with its context. The sample originates from a study of response to subunit inactivated influenza vaccine. Using its own MiXCR run on the RT-PCR reads, TCRdb lists one record per CDR3 protein. Counted here are some 540,000 distinct CDR3 sequences, under 25% occurring once; the ten biggest clones make up 2.5% to 3%. The same specimen was also included in a second study, on T cells expressing NK-cell markers. In that study: Making the TCR beta cDNA relied on 5'RACE template switching with UMIs. Eight donors were sequenced, of whom seven were HCMV-seropositive, while the remaining one was HCMV-seronegative.

This receptor was taken from a man aged 50-60 years who received an inactivated influenza vaccine. Specimen: CD4+ T cells sorted from PBMCs, collected roughly 12 days after vaccination.

The DNA for the CDR3 is TGTGCCAGCAGCCCAAGGCTGGGGTATATGCAGTTCTTC. Translating it yields CASSPRLGYMQFF. The chain joins TRBV2 to TRBJ2-1; D not certain. The CDR3 spans 13 residues. Looked up from germline, CDR1 is SNHLY and CDR2 is FYNNEI. Trimming left V 6 bases short and J 12 bases short, with 18 bases between.